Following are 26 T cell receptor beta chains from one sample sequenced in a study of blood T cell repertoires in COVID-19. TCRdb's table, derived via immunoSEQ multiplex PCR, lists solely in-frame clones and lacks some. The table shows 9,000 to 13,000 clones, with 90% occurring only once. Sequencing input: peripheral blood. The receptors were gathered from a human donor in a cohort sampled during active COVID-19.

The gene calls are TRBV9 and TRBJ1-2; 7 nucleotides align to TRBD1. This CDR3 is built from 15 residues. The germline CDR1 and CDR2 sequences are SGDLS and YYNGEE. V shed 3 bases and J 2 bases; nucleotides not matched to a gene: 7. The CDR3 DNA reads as TGTGCCAGCAGCGCCGGGACAGCCAAGAACTATGGCTACACCTTC. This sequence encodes CASSAGTAKNYGYTF.

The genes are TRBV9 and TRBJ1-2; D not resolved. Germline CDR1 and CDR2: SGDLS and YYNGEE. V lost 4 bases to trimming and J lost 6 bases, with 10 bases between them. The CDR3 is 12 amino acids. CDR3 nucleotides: TGTGCCAGCAGCCCCGGGATTAATGGCTACACCTTC. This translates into CASSPGINGYTF.

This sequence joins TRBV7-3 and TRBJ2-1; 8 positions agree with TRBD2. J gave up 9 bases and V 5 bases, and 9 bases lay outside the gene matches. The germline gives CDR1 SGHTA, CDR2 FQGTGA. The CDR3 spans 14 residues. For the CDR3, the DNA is TGTGCCAGCAGCCTTCAGCGGGGGTTTGGTGAGCAGTTCTTC. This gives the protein CASSLQRGFGEQFF.

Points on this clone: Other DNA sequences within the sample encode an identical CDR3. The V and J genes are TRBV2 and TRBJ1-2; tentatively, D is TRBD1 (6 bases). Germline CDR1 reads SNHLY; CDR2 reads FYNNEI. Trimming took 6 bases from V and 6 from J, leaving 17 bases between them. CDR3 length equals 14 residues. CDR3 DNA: TGTGCCAGCAGCCCGGGACACTTGCGGAATGGCTACACCTTC. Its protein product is CASSPGHLRNGYTF. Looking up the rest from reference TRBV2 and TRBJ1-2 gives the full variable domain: EPEVTQTPSHQVTQMGQEVILRCVPISNHLYFYWYRQILGQKVEFLVSFYNNEISEKSEIFDDQFSVERPDGSNFTLKIRSTKLEDSAMYFCASSPGHLRNGYTFGSGTRLTVV.

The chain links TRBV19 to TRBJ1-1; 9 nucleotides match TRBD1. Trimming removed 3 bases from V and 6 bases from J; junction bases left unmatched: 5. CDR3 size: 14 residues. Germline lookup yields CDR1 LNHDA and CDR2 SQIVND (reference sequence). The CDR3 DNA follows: TGTGCCAGTAGTATGGGACAGGGAAGCTCTGAAGCTTTCTTT. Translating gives CASSMGQGSSEAFF. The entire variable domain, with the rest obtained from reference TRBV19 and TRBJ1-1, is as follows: DGGITQSPKYLFRKEGQNVTLSCEQNLNHDAMYWYRQDPGQGLRLIYYSQIVNDFQKGDIAEGYSVSREKKESFPLTVTSAQKNPTAFYLCASSMGQGSSEAFFGQGTRLTVV.

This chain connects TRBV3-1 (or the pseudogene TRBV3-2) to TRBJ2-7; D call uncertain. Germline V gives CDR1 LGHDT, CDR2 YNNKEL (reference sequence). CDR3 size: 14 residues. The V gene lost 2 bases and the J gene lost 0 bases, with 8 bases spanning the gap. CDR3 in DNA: TGTGCCAGCAGCCAACGGCAGGCCTCCTACGAGCAGTACTTC. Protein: CASSQRQASYEQYF.

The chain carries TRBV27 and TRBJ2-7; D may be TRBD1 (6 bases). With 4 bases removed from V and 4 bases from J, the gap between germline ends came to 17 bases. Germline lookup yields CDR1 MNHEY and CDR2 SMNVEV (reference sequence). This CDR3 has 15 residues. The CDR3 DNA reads TGTGCCAGCAGTTCACAGGACAGTCCTAGGTACGAGCAGTACTTC. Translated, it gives CASSSQDSPRYEQYF.

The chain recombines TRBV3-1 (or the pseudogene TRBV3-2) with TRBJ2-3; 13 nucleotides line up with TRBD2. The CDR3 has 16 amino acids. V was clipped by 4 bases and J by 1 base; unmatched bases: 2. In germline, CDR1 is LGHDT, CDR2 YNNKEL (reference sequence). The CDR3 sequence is CASSLGLAGGTDTQYF. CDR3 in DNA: TGTGCCAGCAGCCTTGGACTAGCGGGAGGCACAGATACGCAGTATTTT.

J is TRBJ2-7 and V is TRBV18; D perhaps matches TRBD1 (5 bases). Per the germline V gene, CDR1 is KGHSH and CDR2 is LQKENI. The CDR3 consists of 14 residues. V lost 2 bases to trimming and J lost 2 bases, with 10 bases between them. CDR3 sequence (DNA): TGTGCCAGCTCACCAGTCGCAGGGCCCTACGAGCAGTACTTC. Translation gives CASSPVAGPYEQYF.

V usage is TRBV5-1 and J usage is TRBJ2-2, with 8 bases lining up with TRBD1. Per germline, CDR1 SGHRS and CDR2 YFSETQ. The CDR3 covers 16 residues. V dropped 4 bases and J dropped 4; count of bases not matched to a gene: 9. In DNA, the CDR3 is TGCGCCAGCAGCCCCAGGGGGCCCCCGGCCACCGGGGAGCTGTTTTTT. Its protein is CASSPRGPPATGELFF.

CDR3 protein: CATSDPGLVGDTQYF. The CDR3, as DNA: TGTGCCACCAGTGATCCTGGACTAGTCGGGGATACGCAGTATTTT. This chain connects TRBV24-1 to TRBJ2-3; 7 bases fit TRBD2. The length of the CDR3 is 15 residues. V lost 3 bases, J lost 6 bases, and 8 bases stayed unmatched. Germline V gives CDR1 KGHDR, CDR2 SFDVKD.

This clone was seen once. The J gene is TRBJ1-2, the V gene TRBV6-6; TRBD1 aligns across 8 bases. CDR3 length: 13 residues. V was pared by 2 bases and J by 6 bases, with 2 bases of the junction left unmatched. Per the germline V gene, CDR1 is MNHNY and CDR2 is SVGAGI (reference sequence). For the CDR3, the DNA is TGTGCCAGCAGTTACCCGGACAGGGATGGCTACACCTTC. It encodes CASSYPDRDGYTF.

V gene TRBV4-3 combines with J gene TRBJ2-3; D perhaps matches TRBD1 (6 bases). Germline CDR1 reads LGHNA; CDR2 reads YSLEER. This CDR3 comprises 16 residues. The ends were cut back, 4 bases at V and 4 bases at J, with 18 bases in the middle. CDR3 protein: CASSPGNREIADTQYF. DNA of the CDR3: TGCGCCAGCAGCCCAGGTAACAGGGAGATCGCAGATACGCAGTATTTT.

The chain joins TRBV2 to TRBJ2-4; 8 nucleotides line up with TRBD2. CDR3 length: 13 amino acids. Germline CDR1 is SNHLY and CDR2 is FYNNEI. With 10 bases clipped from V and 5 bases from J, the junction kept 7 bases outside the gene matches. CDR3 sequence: CATSGGVENIQYF. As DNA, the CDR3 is TGTGCCACTTCCGGGGGGGTTGAAAACATTCAGTACTTC. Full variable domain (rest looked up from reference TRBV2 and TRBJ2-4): EPEVTQTPSHQVTQMGQEVILRCVPISNHLYFYWYRQILGQKVEFLVSFYNNEISEKSEIFDDQFSVERPDGSNFTLKIRSTKLEDSAMYFCATSGGVENIQYFGAGTRLSVL.

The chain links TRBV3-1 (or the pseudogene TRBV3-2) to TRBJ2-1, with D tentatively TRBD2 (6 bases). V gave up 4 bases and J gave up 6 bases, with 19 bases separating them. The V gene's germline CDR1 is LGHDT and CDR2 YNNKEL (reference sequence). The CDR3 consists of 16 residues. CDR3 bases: TGTGCCAGCAGCCTCGGCGGGACTTTAGGATTCAATGAGCAGTTCTTC. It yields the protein CASSLGGTLGFNEQFF.

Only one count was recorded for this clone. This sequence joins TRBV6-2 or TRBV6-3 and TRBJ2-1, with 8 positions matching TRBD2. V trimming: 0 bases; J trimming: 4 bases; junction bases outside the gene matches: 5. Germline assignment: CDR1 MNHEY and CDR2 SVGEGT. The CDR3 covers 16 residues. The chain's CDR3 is CASSYSVGGGYNEQFF. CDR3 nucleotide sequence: TGTGCCAGCAGTTACTCTGTCGGGGGGGGTTACAATGAGCAGTTCTTC.

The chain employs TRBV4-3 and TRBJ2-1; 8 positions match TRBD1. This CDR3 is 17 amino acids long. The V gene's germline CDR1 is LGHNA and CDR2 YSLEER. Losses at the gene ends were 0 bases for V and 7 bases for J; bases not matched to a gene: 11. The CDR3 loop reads CASSQEFGTGSWNEQFF. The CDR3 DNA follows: TGCGCCAGCAGCCAAGAGTTCGGGACAGGTTCCTGGAATGAGCAGTTCTTC.

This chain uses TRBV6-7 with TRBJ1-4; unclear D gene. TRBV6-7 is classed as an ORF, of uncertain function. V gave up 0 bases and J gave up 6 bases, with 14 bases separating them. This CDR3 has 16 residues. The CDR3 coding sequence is TGTGCCAGCAGTTACTCCGGAGTCGGGTCTGATGAAAAACTGTTTTTT. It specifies CASSYSGVGSDEKLFF.

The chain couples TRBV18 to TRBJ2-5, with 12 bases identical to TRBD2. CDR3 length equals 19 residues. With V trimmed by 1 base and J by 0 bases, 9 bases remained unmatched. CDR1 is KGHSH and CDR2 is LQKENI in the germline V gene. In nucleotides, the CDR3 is TGTGCCAGCTCACCACTCACTAGCGGGGGGTCCTCGTACCAAGAGACCCAGTACTTC. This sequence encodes CASSPLTSGGSSYQETQYF.

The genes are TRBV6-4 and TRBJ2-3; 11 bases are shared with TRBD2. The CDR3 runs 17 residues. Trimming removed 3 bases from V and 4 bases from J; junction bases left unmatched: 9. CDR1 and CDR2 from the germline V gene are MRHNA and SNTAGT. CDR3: CASSETIAGGPADTQYF. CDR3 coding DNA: TGTGCCAGCAGTGAGACTATAGCGGGGGGGCCGGCAGATACGCAGTATTTT.

This chain's CDR3 is CASSYTRGLQVGEQYF. The CDR3 DNA reads as TGTGCCAGCAGTTACACCAGGGGGCTTCAAGTCGGTGAGCAGTACTTC. This chain uses TRBV6-2 or TRBV6-3 with TRBJ2-7; 8 bases agree with TRBD1. V shed 2 bases, J shed 7 bases, and the junction held 13 bases outside the gene matches. This CDR3 spans 16 amino acids. The germline V gene encodes CDR1 MNHEY and CDR2 SVGEGT.

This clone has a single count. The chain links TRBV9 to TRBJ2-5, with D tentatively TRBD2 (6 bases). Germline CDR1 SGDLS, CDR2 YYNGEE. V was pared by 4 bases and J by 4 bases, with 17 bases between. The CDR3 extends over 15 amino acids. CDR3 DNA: TGTGCCAGCAGCCCCCCGGGTCGGCGGGGAGAGACCCAGTACTTC. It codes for CASSPPGRRGETQYF.

In nucleotides, the CDR3 is TGTGCCAGCAGCCCGGGAGGGACAGGGGTTGAAAAACTGTTTTTT. Translated, it gives CASSPGGTGVEKLFF. This rearrangement joins TRBV7-9 to TRBJ1-4, with 10 bases fitting TRBD1. J lost 7 bases, V lost 5 bases, and 7 bases had no gene match. CDR1 SEHNR and CDR2 FQNEAQ come from the germline V gene (reference sequence). The CDR3 is 15 amino acids.

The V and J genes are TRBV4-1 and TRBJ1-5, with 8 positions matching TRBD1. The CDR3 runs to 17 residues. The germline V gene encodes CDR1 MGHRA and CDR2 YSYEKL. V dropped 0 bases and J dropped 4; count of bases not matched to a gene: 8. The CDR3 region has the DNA TGCGCCAGCAGCCAAGAGCGGGCAGGGGGCTTGAATCAGCCCCAGCATTTT. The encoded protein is CASSQERAGGLNQPQHF.

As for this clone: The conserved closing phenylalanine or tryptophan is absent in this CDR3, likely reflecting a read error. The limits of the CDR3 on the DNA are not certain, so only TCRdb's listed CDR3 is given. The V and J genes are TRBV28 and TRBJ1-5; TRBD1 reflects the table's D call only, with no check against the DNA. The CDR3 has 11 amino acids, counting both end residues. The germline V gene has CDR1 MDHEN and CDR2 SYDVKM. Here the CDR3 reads CASSAGTGTES.

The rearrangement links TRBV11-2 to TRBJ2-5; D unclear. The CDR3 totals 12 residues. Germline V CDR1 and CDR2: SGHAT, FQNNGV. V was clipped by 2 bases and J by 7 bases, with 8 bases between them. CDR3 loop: CASSLLGGTQYF. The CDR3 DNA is TGTGCCAGCAGCTTACTAGGTGGGACCCAGTACTTC.